What follows describes a single T cell receptor beta chain. Its target is not known. The CDR3 spans 15 residues. With 10 bases removed from V and 0 bases from J, the gap between germline ends came to 13 bases. Germline CDR1 reads SNHLY; CDR2 reads FYNNEI. The data derive from a study of shared clonotypes between healthy human individuals. Study as a whole: The study drew on a couple of women and a few men aged 18 to 49 as donors.

Study-wide points: When compared with the clonotypes that were shared by all four sorted-subset donors, the non-shared clonotypes turned out to have lower generation probabilities. Estimated richness values were generally larger in naive subsets than in memory subsets.

In the CD4+ fraction, cells were divided into CD45RA+ naive and CD45RA-negative memory subsets. Clones were sequenced by immunoSEQ multiplex PCR, and TCRdb holds only the in-frame ones, with some missing. The repertoire has a few million clones, 85% to 95% of them found once; the top ten carry under 0.45%. Sequenced: naive CD4+ T cells from PBMCs. Indicated subset: CD45RA+ positively selected. The TCR originated in a man aged 18 to 30 in good health. Some clones in this sample may be carry-over from other donors' samples. V is TRBV2 and J is TRBJ1-6; no firm D call. The CDR3 DNA sequence: TGTGCCACTCTGACCCGAAGCTCCTATAATTCACCCCTCCACTTT. Its protein product is CATLTRSSYNSPLHF.